This entry lists 25 T cell receptor beta chains sequenced from one sample in a study of T cells in Graves' hyperthyroidism and ophthalmopathy. Amplification of TCR beta CDR3 regions was performed using RNA transcripts as template. Initially, a first-round RT-PCR of the TCR CDR3 employed the HTBI primer set. A single record per CDR3 protein comes from TCRdb applying MiXCR to the multiplex PCR reads. The table lists hundreds of thousands of distinct CDR3 sequences, about 15% of them singletons. Sequenced sample: blood. These receptors originate from a woman aged 18-29 years with Graves' hyperthyroidism.

In this sample, this clonotype turned up many times. The chain has TRBV2 and TRBJ1-5; 8 nucleotides line up with TRBD1. This CDR3 is 14 amino acids long. Germline CDR1 SNHLY, CDR2 FYNNEI. Unmatched junction bases numbered 9, after V lost 7 bases and J lost 7 bases. CDR3 loop: CASTDRGYRQPQHF. The CDR3 DNA is TGTGCCAGCACCGACAGGGGTTATCGGCAGCCCCAGCATTTT.

This clonotype occurred a few times. The V gene is TRBV7-2, the J gene TRBJ2-5; maybe TRBD2 (5 bases). The V gene's germline CDR1 is SGHTA and CDR2 FQGNSA. Trimming removed 3 bases from V and 2 bases from J, with 13 bases in between. The CDR3 extends over 15 amino acids. The CDR3 sequence: CASSFGRGLQETQYF. In nucleotides, the CDR3 is TGTGCCAGCAGCTTCGGACGGGGATTACAAGAGACCCAGTACTTC.

The rearrangement joins TRBV19 to TRBJ2-7, with 10 bases that match TRBD2. The germline gives CDR1 LNHDA, CDR2 SQIVND (reference sequence). The CDR3 loop spans 15 amino acids. V was clipped by 1 base and J by 3 bases; unmatched bases: 3. This CDR3 reads CASSIAEREGYEQYF. The CDR3 region has the DNA TGTGCCAGTAGTATAGCGGAGCGGGAGGGCTACGAGCAGTACTTC.

This clonotype was detected many times. The rearrangement joins TRBV24-1 to TRBJ2-1; 8 positions agree with TRBD2. Per germline, CDR1 KGHDR and CDR2 SFDVKD. Germline trimming cut 1 base from V and 7 bases from J; bases unmatched to any gene: 8. The CDR3 loop spans 16 amino acids. In nucleotides, the CDR3 is TGTGCCACCAGTGATTTAAAAGCGGGAGTCCTGAATGAGCAGTTCTTC. Its translation is CATSDLKAGVLNEQFF.

In its sample, this clonotype was seen a few times. V gene TRBV29-1 combines with J gene TRBJ2-3, with a tentative D call TRBD2 (6 bases). CDR3 size: 13 residues. CDR1 SQVTM and CDR2 ANQGSEA come from the germline V gene. The germline V and J ends were trimmed by 4 bases and 1 base, with 9 bases remaining between them. For the CDR3, the DNA is TGCAGCGTTGTATGGGGGGGCACAGATACGCAGTATTTT. It is translated as CSVVWGGTDTQYF.

This clonotype has ten or more counts. J is TRBJ1-2 and V is TRBV7-2; D is possibly TRBD1 (6 bases). The germline gives CDR1 SGHTA, CDR2 FQGNSA. The CDR3 spans 16 residues. V gave up 5 bases and J gave up 4 bases, with 20 bases separating them. The CDR3 reads CASSPRRAGVGYGYTF. The CDR3, as DNA: TGTGCCAGCAGCCCACGCCGGGCAGGGGTGGGCTATGGCTACACCTTC.

This clonotype has at least ten counts. The CDR3 region has the DNA TGCAGTGCTAGAATGGGGGCCCCTCCCTACGAGCAGTACTTC. This sequence encodes CSARMGAPPYEQYF. This chain connects TRBV20-1 to TRBJ2-7; a possible D gene is TRBD1 (6 bases). The CDR3 extends over 14 amino acids. CDR1 DFQATT and CDR2 SNEGSKA come from the germline V gene (reference sequence). The V end was cut by 2 bases, the J end by 2 bases, with 13 bases between.

This clonotype was counted between two and nine times. The V and J genes are TRBV2 and TRBJ2-4, with no clear D. The CDR3 runs to 14 residues. V was shortened by 7 bases and J by 0 bases, with 10 bases between the two germline ends. The V gene's germline CDR1 is SNHLY and CDR2 FYNNEI. The CDR3 spells CASIQTEAKNIQYF. The CDR3 DNA sequence: TGTGCCAGCATCCAGACCGAAGCCAAAAACATTCAGTACTTC.

This clonotype was seen repeatedly, ten times or more. CDR3 amino acids: CASSSISARTSGRERETQYF. CDR3 nucleotide sequence: TGTGCCAGCAGTTCTATTTCAGCCCGGACTAGCGGGAGAGAACGAGAGACCCAGTACTTC. V usage is TRBV28 and J usage is TRBJ2-5, with 13 bases that match TRBD2. Germline trimming cut 4 bases from V and 4 bases from J; bases unmatched to any gene: 18. CDR1 is MDHEN and CDR2 is SYDVKM in the germline V gene. This CDR3 comprises 20 residues.

This clonotype was picked up one time. The chain employs TRBV11-2 and TRBJ2-3; the match to TRBD2 covers 11 bases. The length of the CDR3 is 17 residues. V trimming: 8 bases; J trimming: 4 bases; junction bases outside the gene matches: 14. The V gene's germline CDR1 is SGHAT and CDR2 FQNNGV. Written as DNA, the CDR3 is TGTGCCAGCTCCCCTAGAGTGGTAGCGGGAGGGCCAGATACGCAGTATTTT. Protein product: CASSPRVVAGGPDTQYF.

This clonotype was seen at least ten times. V gene TRBV6-6 combines with J gene TRBJ2-5; D gene uncertain. V was pared by 0 bases and J by 2 bases, with 16 bases between. This CDR3 has 17 amino acids. The germline CDR1 and CDR2 sequences are MNHNY and SVGAGI (reference sequence). Here the CDR3 reads CASSYSSLGSAQETQYF. CDR3 DNA sequence: TGTGCCAGCAGTTACTCGTCCCTTGGATCAGCACAAGAGACCCAGTACTTC.

This clonotype was seen many times. This chain joins TRBV6-2 or TRBV6-3 and TRBJ1-5; unclear D gene. Germline CDR1 MNHEY, CDR2 SVGEGT. This CDR3 has 15 residues. Trimming took off 7 bases at V and 2 bases at J, with 15 bases between the two ends. CDR3: CASTTGGWGNQPQHF. The CDR3 DNA follows: TGTGCCAGCACCACGGGTGGATGGGGCAATCAGCCCCAGCATTTT.

This clonotype showed up just a few times. The rearrangement links TRBV18 to TRBJ1-2; 7 nucleotides align to TRBD1. The V gene's germline CDR1 is KGHSH and CDR2 LQKENI. The trim removed 3 bases at V and 2 bases at J, leaving 3 bases unmatched. The CDR3 is 14 residues long. CDR3 nucleotides: TGTGCCAGCTCACCCTCGACAGGGAACTATGGCTACACCTTC. Its protein product is CASSPSTGNYGYTF. Complete variable domain (other parts from reference TRBV18 and TRBJ1-2): NAGVMQNPRHLVRRRGQEARLRCSPMKGHSHVYWYRQLPEEGLKFMVYLQKENIIDESGMPKERFSAEFPKEGPSILRIQQVVRGDSAAYFCASSPSTGNYGYTFGSGTRLTVV.

This clonotype has a count of ten or more. The chain employs TRBV5-1 and TRBJ2-1; 8 bases match TRBD1. V lost 2 bases and J lost 7; bases outside the gene matches: 14. Looked up from germline, CDR1 is SGHRS and CDR2 is YFSETQ. This CDR3 contains 17 residues. CDR3 DNA sequence: TGCGCCAGCAGCTTATCGGGACAGGTCTATGTGGGGAATGAGCAGTTCTTC. This codes for CASSLSGQVYVGNEQFF.

This chain joins TRBV27 and TRBJ1-1, with a possible D match to TRBD1 (5 bases). This CDR3 contains 16 residues. Germline V gives CDR1 MNHEY, CDR2 SMNVEV (reference sequence). The V end was cut by 0 bases, the J end by 4 bases, with 15 bases between. The CDR3 sequence is CASSLSLSGIATEAFF. As DNA, the CDR3 is TGTGCCAGCAGTTTATCCCTGTCAGGGATTGCCACTGAAGCTTTCTTT.

In its sample, this clonotype was seen many times. V gene TRBV7-2 combines with J gene TRBJ1-5, with D possibly matching TRBD1 (5 bases). Germline lookup yields CDR1 SGHTA and CDR2 FQGNSA. Deletions cut 4 bases from V and 2 bases from J, with 12 bases between. The CDR3 runs 15 residues. CDR3 sequence (DNA): TGTGCCAGCAGCTCAGGATTGGGGGGCAATCAGCCCCAGCATTTT. It specifies CASSSGLGGNQPQHF.

Only a few counts were recorded for this clonotype. This chain links TRBV6-1 with TRBJ2-3; TRBD2 matches 12 bases. The CDR3 is 15 residues long. Trimming cost V 6 bases and J 5 bases; bases outside gene matches: 6. Looked up from germline, CDR1 is MNHNS and CDR2 is SASEGT. In nucleotides, the CDR3 is TGTGCCAGCAGAAGGACTAGCGGGATCGGAGATACGCAGTATTTT. Protein: CASRRTSGIGDTQYF.

The chain links TRBV30 to TRBJ1-2; no reliable D call. CDR1 is GTSNPN, CDR2 SVGIG, per germline (reference sequence). V was clipped by 5 bases and J by 6 bases, with 10 bases between them. The CDR3 has 11 residues. The CDR3 nucleotides read TGTGCCTGGGAAGAACCTCATGGCTACACCTTC. Protein: CAWEEPHGYTF.

V is TRBV7-9 and J is TRBJ1-2; TRBD1 might be the D (5 bases). Between the trimmed V and J ends, which lost 1 base and 0 bases, there was a span of 12 bases. CDR1 is SEHNR and CDR2 is FQNEAQ in the germline V gene (reference sequence). This CDR3 comprises 16 residues. CDR3 nucleotide sequence: TGTGCCAGCAGCTTAGAAATCACAGGAGCTAACTATGGCTACACCTTC. Translation: CASSLEITGANYGYTF.

This clonotype was seen many times. The chain employs TRBV7-9 and TRBJ2-1, with D unclear. The V end lost 11 bases, the J end lost 6 bases, and 20 bases lay between the germline ends. Germline CDR1 and CDR2: SEHNR and FQNEAQ (reference sequence). The CDR3 runs to 14 residues. The CDR3 sequence is CALRHGVVGNEQFF. The DNA for the CDR3 is TGTGCCCTGCGACACGGAGTGGTGGGCAATGAGCAGTTCTTC.

This clonotype was picked up many times. The rearrangement joins TRBV27 to TRBJ2-1; 7 positions agree with TRBD2. Trimming cost V 11 bases and J 8 bases; bases outside gene matches: 18. This CDR3 contains 15 residues. Germline CDR1 reads MNHEY; CDR2 reads SMNVEV (reference sequence). The CDR3 region has the DNA TGTGCCTCCAAGGGGTTGGGGGGGGGTTTCGATGAGCAGTTCTTC. Its protein is CASKGLGGGFDEQFF.

V is TRBV6-1 and J is TRBJ1-2, with 7 bases fitting TRBD1. V dropped 6 bases and J dropped 8; count of bases not matched to a gene: 9. CDR3 length: 13 amino acids. Germline CDR1 MNHNS, CDR2 SASEGT. CDR3 in amino acids: CASRGRQGEGYTF. DNA of the CDR3: TGTGCCAGCAGGGGAAGACAGGGAGAAGGCTACACCTTC.

This clonotype was observed once. A read error is possible here, since a much larger clone lies one base away. The CDR3 region is CASSYSHTPSYEQYF. The CDR3 nucleotides read TGTGCCAGCAGTTACTCACACACTCCCTCCTACGAGCAGTACTTC. The V and J genes are TRBV7-9 and TRBJ2-7; D is uncertain. CDR1 and CDR2 from the germline V gene are SEHNR and FQNEAQ (reference sequence). Trimming left V 6 bases short and J 0 bases short, with 15 bases between. The CDR3 runs 15 residues.

This clonotype has just a few counts. The chain joins TRBV19 to TRBJ1-5; 11 bases match TRBD1. CDR1 is LNHDA, CDR2 SQIVND, per germline (reference sequence). Trimming removed 5 bases from V and 6 bases from J; junction bases left unmatched: 6. The CDR3 extends over 15 amino acids. Here the CDR3 reads CASSPRTGGGQPQHF. Written as DNA, the CDR3 is TGTGCCAGTAGTCCCCGGACAGGGGGCGGTCAGCCCCAGCATTTT.

The chain employs TRBV7-3 and TRBJ2-2, with TRBD1 matching 9 bases. With V trimmed by 5 bases and J by 4 bases, 5 bases remained unmatched. Germline CDR1 SGHTA, CDR2 FQGTGA. This CDR3 has 15 amino acids. CDR3: CASSRGQGTTGELFF. The DNA of the CDR3 is TGTGCCAGCAGCCGAGGACAGGGGACCACCGGGGAGCTGTTTTTT.